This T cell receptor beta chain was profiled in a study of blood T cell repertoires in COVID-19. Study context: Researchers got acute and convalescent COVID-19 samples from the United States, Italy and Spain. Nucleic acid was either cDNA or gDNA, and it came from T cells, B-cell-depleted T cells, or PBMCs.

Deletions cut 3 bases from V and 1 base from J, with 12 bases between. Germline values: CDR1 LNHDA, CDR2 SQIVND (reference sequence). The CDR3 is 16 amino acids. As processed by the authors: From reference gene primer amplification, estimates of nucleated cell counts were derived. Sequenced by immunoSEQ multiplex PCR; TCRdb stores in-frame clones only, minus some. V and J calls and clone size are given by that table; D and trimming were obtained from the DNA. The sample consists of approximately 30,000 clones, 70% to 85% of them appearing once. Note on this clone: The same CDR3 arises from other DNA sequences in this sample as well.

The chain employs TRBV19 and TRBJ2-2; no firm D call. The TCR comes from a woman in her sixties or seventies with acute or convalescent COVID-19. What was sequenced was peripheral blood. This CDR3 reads CASSITFQLNTGELFF. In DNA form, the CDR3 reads TGTGCCAGTAGTATTACCTTCCAGTTGAACACCGGGGAGCTGTTTTTT. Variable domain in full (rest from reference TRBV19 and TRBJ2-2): DGGITQSPKYLFRKEGQNVTLSCEQNLNHDAMYWYRQDPGQGLRLIYYSQIVNDFQKGDIAEGYSVSREKKESFPLTVTSAQKNPTAFYLCASSITFQLNTGELFFGEGSRLTVL.